This T cell receptor (beta chain) originates from a study of neurological immune-mediated disorders. Per germline, CDR1 SGHRS and CDR2 YFSETQ. The CDR3 is 13 amino acids. V was cut by 0 bases and J by 5 bases, with 6 bases left in between. The time point was: longitudinal time-point 3. This clonotype was seen repeatedly, ten times or more. This sequence may be a read error, since a much larger clone differs from it by one base. Whenever a sequencing run was performed, it yielded over 160 million TCR-beta sequences from 15-18 subjects. One entry per CDR3 protein, called by TCRdb with MiXCR from the 5' RACE reads. The sample shows under 130,000 distinct CDR3 sequences, roughly a tenth of them seen only once.

Sequenced: PBMCs. J is TRBJ2-1 and V is TRBV5-1, with no clear D. This TCR was sampled from a female donor with HTLV-1-associated myelopathy (HAM/TSP). The CDR3 nucleotides read TGCGCCAGCAGCTTGGGGTGGAACAATGAGCAGTTCTTC. This gives the protein CASSLGWNNEQFF.